This T cell receptor beta chain was recovered during a study of CD8+ T cells in alopecia areata. Overall study context: At a dose of 5 to 10 mg twice daily, oral tofacitinib was given to treated patients.

CDR1 and CDR2 from the germline V gene are GTSNPN and SVGIG (reference sequence). The CDR3 has 14 residues. The V and J ends lost 0 bases and 0 bases respectively, with 7 bases between them. As the sequencing template, cDNA was produced by extracting RNA and reverse transcribing it. Repertoires were generated with immunoSEQ multiplex PCR, while TCRdb's copy carries only in-frame clones and drops some. Of around 160,000 clones in the sample, about nine tenths were seen once. Alopecia areata patients gave lesional scalp punch biopsies and peripheral blood samples. V gene TRBV30 combines with J gene TRBJ2-3, with D uncertain. Sequences were derived from CD8+ T cells sorted from blood, sampled at week 0. The clonotype was recovered from a human donor with alopecia areata. The CDR3 DNA is TGTGCCTGGAGTGTAGCAGGAAGCACAGATACGCAGTATTTT. Residues: CAWSVAGSTDTQYF.